This TCR beta chain was recovered during a study of blood T cell repertoires in COVID-19 (dated by TCRdb to 2019 to 2021). Background on the whole study: Samples covering the acute and convalescent phases of COVID-19 were provided by collaborators in the United States, Italy and Spain. The repertoires were released in a freely available public database intended as a resource for research on the immune response to SARS-CoV-2. Sample metadata almost always included a de-identified subject ID, COVID-19 status, age in years and sex. The prospective study material was composed of cDNA or gDNA derived from T cells, B-cell-depleted T cells, or PBMCs. The samples were drawn from the first 160 participants of the ongoing ImmuneRACE study and from 950 to 1,500 subjects provided by 6 global collaborators. The dataset comprised deeply sampled blood TCRbeta repertoires from subjects exposed to, actively infected with, or recovered from COVID-19. HLA class I and class II types, where available, came from metadata supplied by the sample provider rather than from assay-based typing.

At one collaborating source in Seattle, patients were enrolled during active infection and were followed longitudinally through the course of disease. The collaborating institutions used their own protocols to collect whole blood in K2EDTA tubes. For TCRbeta analysis, collaborators shipped samples in one of three forms: frozen whole blood, isolated PBMCs, or DNA extracted from either of those sample types. TCRbeta CDR3 regions were amplified from genomic DNA using the immunoSEQ Assay, a bias-controlled multiplex PCR. As for the original processing: The number of nucleated cells in each sample was estimated from the amplification of reference gene primers within the assay. Sequence reads were collapsed and filtered to measure the absolute abundance of every unique TCRbeta CDR3 rearrangement. Productive Simpson clonality was computed per sample as the square root of Simpson's diversity index over productive rearrangements. Entries here come from immuneACCESS through TCRdb and include only in-frame sequences with V and J called. Some clones fail to appear in such tables; in the studies checked, an unresolved V gene covers under half of the shortfall, and the cause of the remainder is unknown. V, J and clone size are those of that table, while D and trimming were read from the DNA. The sample data list about 69,000 clones, and 84% of these were observed just once. 13% of the sample rests with the top ten.

This clone occurred once. Its antigen is still unknown. Per-nucleotide qualities are absent, and no much larger clonotype sits a single base away. The full study reports these points: The quantity of clinical and demographic metadata differed by source and by participant and was supplied without curation.

Including the terminal cysteine and phenylalanine, the CDR3 comprises 13 residues. Only the CDR3 DNA stays, 39 bases, in frame from base 1. Deletion took 4 bases off V and 7 bases off J, with a span of 12 bases between the germline ends. Sequencing was performed on peripheral blood. This sequence was found in a man aged 45-65 years with COVID-19, enrolled during active disease. The chain couples TRBV12-3 or TRBV12-4 to TRBJ2-3; tentative D gene TRBD1, with 6 bases matching. The CDR3 is CASSYTGPNTQYF. The nucleotide sequence reads TGTGCCAGCAGTTACACAGGGCCCAATACGCAGTATTTT.